This T cell receptor (beta chain) comes out of a study of CD8+ T cells in alopecia areata. The wider study: It was oral tofacitinib, at 5 to 10 mg twice daily, that treated patients received.

Study-wide results and caveats: Lesional scalp exceeded normal scalp in clonality, especially in alopecia totalis/universalis.

A note on this clone: The antigen is undetermined.

RNA was isolated and reverse transcribed to cDNA, the sequencing template. Some clones are missing from TCRdb's copy, which holds only in-frame ones; the method was immunoSEQ multiplex PCR. Among 200,000 to 250,000 clones listed, roughly two thirds were seen once. This receptor was obtained from a human donor with alopecia areata. The sample here was CD4+ T cells sorted from blood, taken at week 0.

The CDR3 here is CAWSVHGTALSYYGYTF. The CDR3 DNA follows: TGTGCCTGGAGTGTCCACGGGACAGCCCTCTCTTACTATGGCTACACCTTC. The J gene is TRBJ1-2, the V gene TRBV30, with 7 bases aligning to TRBD1. The V gene end was trimmed by 0 bases and the J gene end by 3 bases; junction bases not matched to a gene: 13. This CDR3 contains 17 residues. CDR1 is GTSNPN, CDR2 SVGIG, per germline (reference sequence).